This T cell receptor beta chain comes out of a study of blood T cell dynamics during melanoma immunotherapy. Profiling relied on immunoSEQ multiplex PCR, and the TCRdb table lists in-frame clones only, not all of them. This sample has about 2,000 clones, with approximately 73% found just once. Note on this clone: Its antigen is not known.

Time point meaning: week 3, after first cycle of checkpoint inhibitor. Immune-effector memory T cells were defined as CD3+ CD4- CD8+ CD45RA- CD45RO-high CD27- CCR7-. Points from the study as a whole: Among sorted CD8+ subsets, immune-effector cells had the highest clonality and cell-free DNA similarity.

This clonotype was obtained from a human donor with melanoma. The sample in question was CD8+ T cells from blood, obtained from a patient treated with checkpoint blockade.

The CDR3 loop is CASSMDGFYAEAFF. CDR3 bases: TGTGCCAGTAGTATGGACGGATTCTACGCTGAAGCTTTCTTT. The chain recombines TRBV19 with TRBJ1-1; D uncertain. V dropped 3 bases and J dropped 6 bases, with 14 bases sitting between them. Germline V gives CDR1 LNHDA, CDR2 SQIVND (reference sequence). CDR3 length equals 14 residues.